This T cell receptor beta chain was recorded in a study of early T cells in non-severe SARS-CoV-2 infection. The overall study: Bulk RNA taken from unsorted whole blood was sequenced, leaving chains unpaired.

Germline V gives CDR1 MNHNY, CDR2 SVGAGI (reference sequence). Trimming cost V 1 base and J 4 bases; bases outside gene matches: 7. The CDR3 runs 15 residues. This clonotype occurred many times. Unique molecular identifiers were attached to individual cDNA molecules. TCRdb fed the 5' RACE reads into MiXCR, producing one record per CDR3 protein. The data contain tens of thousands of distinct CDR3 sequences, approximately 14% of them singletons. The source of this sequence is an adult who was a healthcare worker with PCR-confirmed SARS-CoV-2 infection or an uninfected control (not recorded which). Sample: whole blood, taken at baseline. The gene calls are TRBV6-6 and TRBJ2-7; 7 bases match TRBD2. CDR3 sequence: CASSYYGGGMYEQYF. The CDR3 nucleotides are TGTGCCAGCAGTTACTACGGGGGAGGGATGTACGAGCAGTACTTC.